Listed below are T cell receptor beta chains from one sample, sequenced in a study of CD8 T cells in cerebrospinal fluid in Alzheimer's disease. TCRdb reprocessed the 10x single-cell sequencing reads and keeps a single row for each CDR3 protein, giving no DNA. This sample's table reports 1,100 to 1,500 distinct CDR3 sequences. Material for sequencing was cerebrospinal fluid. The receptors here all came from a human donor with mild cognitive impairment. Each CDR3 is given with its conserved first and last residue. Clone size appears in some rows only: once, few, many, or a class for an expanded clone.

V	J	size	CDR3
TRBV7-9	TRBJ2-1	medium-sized	CASSIGRGVYNEQFF
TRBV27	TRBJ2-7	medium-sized	CASSRDIGPEQYF
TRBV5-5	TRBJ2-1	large	CASSLTNEQFF
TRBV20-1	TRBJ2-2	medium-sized	CSASSSGGAVGELFF
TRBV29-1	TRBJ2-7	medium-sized	CSVEVGSEQYF
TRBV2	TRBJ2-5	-	CASSFSGGAGETQYF
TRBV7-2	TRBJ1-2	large	CASSLDPGYYGYTF
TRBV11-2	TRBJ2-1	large	CASSRRESREDEQFF
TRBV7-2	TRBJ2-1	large	CASSLDGPLDEQFF
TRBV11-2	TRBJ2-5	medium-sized	CASRLGGPETQYF
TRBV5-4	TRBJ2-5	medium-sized	CASKRALRGAQETQYF
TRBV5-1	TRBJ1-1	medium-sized	CASRYRENTEAFF
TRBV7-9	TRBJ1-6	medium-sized	CASSASSGSDSPLHF